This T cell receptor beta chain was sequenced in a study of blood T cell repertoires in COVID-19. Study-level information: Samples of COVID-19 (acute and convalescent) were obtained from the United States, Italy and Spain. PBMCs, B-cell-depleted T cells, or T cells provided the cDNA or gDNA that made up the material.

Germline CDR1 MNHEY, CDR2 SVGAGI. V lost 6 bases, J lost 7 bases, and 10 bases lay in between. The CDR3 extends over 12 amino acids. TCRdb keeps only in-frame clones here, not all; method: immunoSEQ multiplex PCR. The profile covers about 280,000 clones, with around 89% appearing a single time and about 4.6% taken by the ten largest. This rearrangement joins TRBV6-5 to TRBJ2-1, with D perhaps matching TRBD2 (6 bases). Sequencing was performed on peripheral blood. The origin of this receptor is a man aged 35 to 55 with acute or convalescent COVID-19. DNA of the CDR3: TGTGCCAGCAGGATCGGGAGTAATGAGCAGTTCTTC. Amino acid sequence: CASRIGSNEQFF.